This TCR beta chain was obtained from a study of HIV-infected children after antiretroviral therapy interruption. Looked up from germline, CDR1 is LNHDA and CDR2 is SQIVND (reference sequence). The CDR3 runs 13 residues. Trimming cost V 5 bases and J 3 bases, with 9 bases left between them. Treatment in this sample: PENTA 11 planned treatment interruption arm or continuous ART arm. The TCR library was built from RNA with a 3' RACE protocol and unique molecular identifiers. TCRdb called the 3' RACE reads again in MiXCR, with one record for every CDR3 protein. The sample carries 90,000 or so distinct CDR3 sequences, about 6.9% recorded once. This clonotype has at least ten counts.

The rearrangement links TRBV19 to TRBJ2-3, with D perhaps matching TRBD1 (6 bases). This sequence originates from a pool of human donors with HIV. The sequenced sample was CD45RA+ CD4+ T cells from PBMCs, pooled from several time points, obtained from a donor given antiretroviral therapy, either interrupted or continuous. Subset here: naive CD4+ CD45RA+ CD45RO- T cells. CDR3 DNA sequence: TGTGCCAGTAGTGGGGGCTGGACAGATACGCAGTATTTT. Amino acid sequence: CASSGGWTDTQYF.